Detailed here is one T cell receptor (beta chain). What it recognizes is unknown. The data were produced by immunoSEQ multiplex PCR, yet TCRdb's version contains in-frame clones alone and is incomplete. The table has 120,000 or so clones, 80% to 90% seen once. The sample is drawn from a study of T cell responses to AZD1222 COVID-19 vaccine. The germline gives CDR1 MNHNY, CDR2 SVGAGI (reference sequence). The V gene end was trimmed by 7 bases and the J gene end by 5 bases; junction bases not matched to a gene: 5. The CDR3 totals 14 residues. Overall study results and limits: Regions 160-218 and 743-854 dominated among vaccine-associated CD4 TCRs spanning spike. Donor demographics were predominantly white British with a female majority; clonal diversity may be underestimated.

This TCR came from an adult in good health. This specimen was peripheral blood, taken on day 0 of AZD1222 vaccination. J is TRBJ2-2 and V is TRBV6-6; 9 bases map to TRBD2. CDR3 sequence: CASNPSGTTGELFF. DNA for the CDR3: TGTGCCAGCAATCCTAGCGGGACTACCGGGGAGCTGTTTTTT.